This T cell receptor beta chain was recovered during a study of blood T cells in healthy people across ages. Study outcomes and limitations: Measured against age, TCR beta diversity per million T cells decreased in a roughly linear manner. Diversity figures derived from one million T cells were judged to underestimate the true value.

Next came a second PCR, run for roughly 6 to 11 cycles, which used a sample-barcoded 5' primer along with a J-beta primer mix. TCRdb re-derived calls from the 5' RACE reads in MiXCR, one entry per CDR3 protein. The sample yields roughly 720,000 distinct CDR3 sequences, about 55% seen once. This CDR3 region has 13 residues. The germline gives CDR1 SGHTA, CDR2 FQGNSA. With regard to this clonotype: The antigen remains undetermined. Compared with germline, one end of the junction differs, possibly owing to a read error.

The sequence came from a man older than 75 in good health. V usage is TRBV7-2 and J usage is TRBJ1-1; no clear D. The sample taken for sequencing was blood. This chain's CDR3 is CASSFQDLTESFF. In DNA, the CDR3 is TGTGCCAGCAGCTTCCAAGACCTCACTGAATCTTTCTTT.